This TCR beta chain was identified in a study of cytomegalovirus exposure and HLA in healthy donors. Study context: Genotyping showed approximately 81% of 350 to 400 donors falling in the Caucasian-associated ancestry cluster.

The PCR made use of 60 Vbeta and 13 Jbeta primers. Produced via immunoSEQ multiplex PCR; TCRdb's table is partial and in-frame only. The sample has 150,000 or so clones; approximately 80% are singletons. Germline V gene sequence: CDR1 SGHRS, CDR2 YFSETQ. CDR3 size: 16 residues. Trimming took 2 bases from V and 4 from J, leaving 18 bases between them. The V and J genes are TRBV5-1 and TRBJ2-5, with a weak D call TRBD2 (6 bases). Sequenced: PBMCs. The TCR was taken from a woman aged 50 to 65 in good health and CMV-seropositive. The CDR3 DNA follows: TGCGCCAGCAGCTTTTTCGATGGGATCGGGGGAGAGACCCAGTACTTC. Residues: CASSFFDGIGGETQYF.